This T cell receptor beta chain is drawn from a study of graft-versus-host responses after intestinal transplantation. General observations from the study: The recipient marrow held GvH clones, and some of them showed up first in ileum or blood.

As concerns this clone: Antigen specificity is unknown.

Sequenced by immunoSEQ multiplex PCR; TCRdb stores in-frame clones only, minus some. The data show 40,000 to 45,000 clones, 85% to 95% seen once. The sequence was obtained from a human donor who was the organ donor for an intestinal transplant. Sample: unstimulated CD8+ T cells sorted from spleen or lymph node cells, taken before transplant.

CDR3 sequence: CASSFSRGYNSPLHF. The CDR3 bases are TGTGCCAGCAGCTTCAGCCGGGGTTATAATTCACCCCTCCACTTT. The chain uses TRBV14 and TRBJ1-6, with D unclear. The CDR3 runs to 15 residues. Germline V lookup: CDR1 SGHDN, CDR2 FVKESK. The germline V and J ends were trimmed by 5 bases and 4 bases, with 12 bases remaining between them. The whole variable domain, filled in from reference TRBV14 and TRBJ1-6, reads EAGVTQFPSHSVIEKGQTVTLRCDPISGHDNLYWYRRVMGKEIKFLLHFVKESKQDESGMPNNRFLAERTGGTYSTLKVQPAELEDSGVYFCASSFSRGYNSPLHFGNGTRLTVT.